The entry below describes one TCR beta chain. These data come from a study of Ad26.COV2.S vaccination and SARS-CoV-2 variants. Per the germline V gene, CDR1 is MGHRA and CDR2 is YSYEKL. The CDR3 is 15 residues long. With 1 base removed from V and 5 bases from J, the gap between germline ends came to 12 bases. TCRdb keeps only in-frame clones here, not all; method: immunoSEQ multiplex PCR. There are some 390,000 clones in the sample; about 88% occur only once, and more than 3% lies in the top ten. Treatment defined: around 19 received Ad26.COV2.S at low or high dose, single or two shots; 5 received placebo; per-sample allocation not given. Day 63 after the first vaccine or placebo injection was the time point for sampling.

The sample in question was peripheral blood, obtained in a trial of Ad26.COV2.S vaccine versus placebo. This TCR was recovered from a person between 18 and 65 years old who received the Ad26.COV2.S COVID-19 vaccine or a placebo. The chain carries TRBV4-1 and TRBJ1-5; D is possibly TRBD1 (6 bases). The CDR3 protein is CASSQAGDRDQPQHF. The DNA of the CDR3 is TGCGCCAGCAGCCAAGCAGGGGACCGTGATCAGCCCCAGCATTTT.